This T cell receptor (beta chain) is drawn from a study of response to subunit inactivated influenza vaccine (dated by TCRdb to the late 2010s). With regard to the full study: To follow how T cells responded to a trivalent subunit inactivated influenza vaccine, the researchers relied on deep quantitative profiling of the T cell receptor repertoire. General study outcomes and caveats: According to the authors, only a limited number of new T cells may be recruited by each seasonal influenza vaccination.

Ten or more counts support this clonotype. What antigen it recognizes has not been identified. The sample holds no much larger clone one base away, and base qualities are not on file. The protocol used for the library was RT-PCR. TCRdb shows the sequencer as Illumina HiSeq 2500. The public reads were reprocessed in TCRdb via fastp at Q25 and MiXCR, keeping in-frame beta chains. Rows are combined by CDR3 protein, so each entry shows the most common genes and DNA. The sample has hundreds of thousands of distinct CDR3 sequences on record, around 15% of them singletons. The biggest ten clones account for approximately 7.6% of the sample. The CDR3 holds 16 amino acids from the cysteine to the phenylalanine. The DNA shown is the 48-base CDR3, in frame from base 1. V and J are truncated by 0 bases and 4 bases respectively, leaving an intervening sequence of 12 bases. CDR1 WSHSY and CDR2 SAAADI are derived from the germline V gene.

The chain employs TRBV10-2 and TRBJ2-2; the D gene is possibly TRBD1 or TRBD2, with 5 bases matching each. Sample: PBMCs from blood, taken roughly 15 days before vaccination. This clonotype was obtained from a man aged 50 to 59 who received an inactivated influenza vaccine. Donor details come from another sample of the same person, matched by shared clones. The CDR3 amino acid sequence is: CASSESQDFATGELFF. The sequenced DNA: TGCGCCAGCAGTGAGTCACAGGACTTTGCCACCGGGGAGCTGTTTTTT.